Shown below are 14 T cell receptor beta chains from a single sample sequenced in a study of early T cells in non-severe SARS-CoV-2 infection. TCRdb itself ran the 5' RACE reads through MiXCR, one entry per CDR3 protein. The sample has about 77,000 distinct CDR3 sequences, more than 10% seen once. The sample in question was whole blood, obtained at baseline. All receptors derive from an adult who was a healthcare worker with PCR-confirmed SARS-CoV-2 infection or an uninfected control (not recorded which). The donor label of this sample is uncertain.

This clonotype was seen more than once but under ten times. CDR3 sequence reads: CASSSEWGTEAFF. The CDR3 DNA sequence: TGTGCCAGCAGCTCCGAATGGGGCACTGAAGCTTTCTTT. V and J are TRBV7-3 and TRBJ1-1, with D unclear. CDR1 and CDR2 from the germline V gene are SGHTA and FQGTGA. CDR3 size: 13 residues. The V gene lost 4 bases and the J gene lost 4 bases, with 10 bases spanning the gap.

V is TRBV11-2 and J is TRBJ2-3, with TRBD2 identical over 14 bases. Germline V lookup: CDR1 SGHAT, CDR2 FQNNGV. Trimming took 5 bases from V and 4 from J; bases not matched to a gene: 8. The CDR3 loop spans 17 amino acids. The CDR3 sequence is CASSPNGLAGGPDTQYF. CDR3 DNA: TGTGCCAGCAGCCCTAATGGACTAGCGGGGGGTCCAGATACGCAGTATTTT.

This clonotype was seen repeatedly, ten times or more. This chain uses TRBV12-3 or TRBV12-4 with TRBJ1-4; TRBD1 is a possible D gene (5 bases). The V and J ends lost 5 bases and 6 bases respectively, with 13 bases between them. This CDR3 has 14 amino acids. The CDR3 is CASSRTVGDEKLFF. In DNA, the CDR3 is TGTGCCAGCAGTCGGACGGTGGGGGATGAAAAACTGTTTTTT.

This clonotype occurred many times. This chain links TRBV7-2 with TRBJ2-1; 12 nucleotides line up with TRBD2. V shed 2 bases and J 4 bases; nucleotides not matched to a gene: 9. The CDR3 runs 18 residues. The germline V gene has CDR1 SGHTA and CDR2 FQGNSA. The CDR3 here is CASSLLGGLAGLYNEQFF. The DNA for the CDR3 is TGTGCCAGCAGCTTACTCGGAGGACTAGCGGGGCTTTACAATGAGCAGTTCTTC.

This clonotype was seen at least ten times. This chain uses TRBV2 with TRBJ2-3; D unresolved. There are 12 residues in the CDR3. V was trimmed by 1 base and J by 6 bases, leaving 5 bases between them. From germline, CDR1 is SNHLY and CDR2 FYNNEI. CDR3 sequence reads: CASSEVSDTQYF. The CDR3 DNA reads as TGTGCCAGCAGTGAAGTGTCGGATACGCAGTATTTT.

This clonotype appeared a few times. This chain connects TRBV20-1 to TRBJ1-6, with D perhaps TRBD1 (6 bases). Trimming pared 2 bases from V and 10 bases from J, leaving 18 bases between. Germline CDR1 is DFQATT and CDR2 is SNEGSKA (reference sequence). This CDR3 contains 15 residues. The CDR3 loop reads CSARTAGRGRSPLHF. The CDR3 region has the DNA TGCAGTGCTAGAACAGCGGGCCGGGGGCGGTCACCCCTCCACTTT.

The CDR3, as DNA: TGCAGTGCCCATACTAGCGGGAGGCGGGAGCAGTTCTTC. This gives the protein CSAHTSGRREQFF. The V and J genes are TRBV20-1 and TRBJ2-1, with TRBD2 identical over 12 bases. Germline CDR1 and CDR2: DFQATT and SNEGSKA (reference sequence). CDR3 length: 13 residues. Germline trimming cut 6 bases from V and 10 bases from J; bases unmatched to any gene: 7.

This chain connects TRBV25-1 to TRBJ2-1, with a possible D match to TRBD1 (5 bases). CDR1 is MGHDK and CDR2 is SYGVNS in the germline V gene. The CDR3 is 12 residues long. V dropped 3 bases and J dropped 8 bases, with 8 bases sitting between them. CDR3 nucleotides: TGTGCCAGCAGTGATGGCAGGGATGAGCAGTTCTTC. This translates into CASSDGRDEQFF.

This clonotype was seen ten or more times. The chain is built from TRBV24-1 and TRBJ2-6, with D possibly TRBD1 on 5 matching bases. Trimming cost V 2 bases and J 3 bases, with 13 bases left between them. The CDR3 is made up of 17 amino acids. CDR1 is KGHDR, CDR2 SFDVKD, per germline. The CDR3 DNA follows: TGTGCCACCAGTGATTCAAAAGGGGCGTATGGGGCCAACGTCCTGACTTTC. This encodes CATSDSKGAYGANVLTF.

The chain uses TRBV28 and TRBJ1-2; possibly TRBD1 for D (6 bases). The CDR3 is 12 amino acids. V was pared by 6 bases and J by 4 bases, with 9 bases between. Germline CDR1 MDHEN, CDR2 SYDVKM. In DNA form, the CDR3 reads TGTGCCAGCAGACAGGGTGGCTATGGCTACACCTTC. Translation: CASRQGGYGYTF.

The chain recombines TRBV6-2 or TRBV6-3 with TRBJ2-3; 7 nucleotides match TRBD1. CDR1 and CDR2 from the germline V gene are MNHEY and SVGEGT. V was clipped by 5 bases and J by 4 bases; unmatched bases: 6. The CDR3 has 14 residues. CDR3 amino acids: CASSDGTVADTQYF. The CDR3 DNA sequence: TGTGCCAGCAGTGACGGGACAGTAGCAGATACGCAGTATTTT.

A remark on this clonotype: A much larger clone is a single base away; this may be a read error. The CDR3, as DNA: TGTGCCAGTTCCCCTACAGGGTCAGAAGACACCCAGTACTTC. Residues: CASSPTGSEDTQYF. The chain couples TRBV19 to TRBJ2-5; a possible D gene is TRBD1 (6 bases). The germline V gene has CDR1 LNHDA and CDR2 SQIVND (reference sequence). The CDR3 runs 14 residues.

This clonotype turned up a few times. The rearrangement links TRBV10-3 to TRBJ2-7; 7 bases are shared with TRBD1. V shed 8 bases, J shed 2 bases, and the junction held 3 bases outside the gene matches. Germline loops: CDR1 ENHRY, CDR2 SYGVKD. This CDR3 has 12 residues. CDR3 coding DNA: TGTGCCATCGCCGGGACAGCCTACGAGCAGTACTTC. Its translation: CAIAGTAYEQYF.

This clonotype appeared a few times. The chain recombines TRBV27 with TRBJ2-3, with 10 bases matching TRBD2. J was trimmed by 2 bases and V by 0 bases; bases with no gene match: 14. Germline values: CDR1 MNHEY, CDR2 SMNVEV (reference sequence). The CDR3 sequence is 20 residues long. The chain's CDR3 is CASSLSPAGGLAVITDTQYF. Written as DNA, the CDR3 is TGTGCCAGCAGTTTATCTCCCGCGGGAGGACTAGCGGTGATCACAGATACGCAGTATTTT.